This is a list of T cell receptor beta chains from one sample in a study of control samples from healthy donors and cancer patients. The repertoire was sequenced with immunoSEQ multiplex PCR; TCRdb's copy has only in-frame clones and lacks some. Among tens of thousands of clones, approximately 89% were seen once, and the ten largest hold 0.92%. Material for sequencing was blood. All receptors come from a woman aged 25-40 years in good health. Both conserved end residues are trimmed from each CDR3. Each record gives: V gene, J gene, CDR3 protein.

v_call: TRBV9; j_call: TRBJ1-3; cdr3_aa: ASSVAQGISGNTIY
v_call: TRBV3-1/TRBV3-2; j_call: TRBJ1-6; cdr3_aa: ASSRAPGTNFSPLH
v_call: TRBV7-8; j_call: TRBJ2-7; cdr3_aa: ASSSPPGYEQY
v_call: TRBV9; j_call: TRBJ1-1; cdr3_aa: ASSMGQNTEAF
v_call: TRBV15; j_call: TRBJ1-4; cdr3_aa: ATSPGVEKLF
v_call: TRBV19; j_call: TRBJ1-2; cdr3_aa: ASSIAVRYGYT
v_call: TRBV5-1; j_call: TRBJ1-6; cdr3_aa: ASSSRTGEPYNSPLH
v_call: TRBV18; j_call: TRBJ1-5; cdr3_aa: ASSPGGQGANNQPQH
v_call: TRBV6-6; j_call: TRBJ2-5; cdr3_aa: ASSYSIFRTGGSQY
v_call: TRBV25-1; j_call: TRBJ1-1; cdr3_aa: ASSEQGRGTEAF
v_call: TRBV7-2; j_call: TRBJ1-2; cdr3_aa: ASSLMGYGYT
v_call: TRBV18; j_call: TRBJ1-2; cdr3_aa: ASSPSRAGDYGYT
v_call: TRBV19; j_call: TRBJ1-5; cdr3_aa: ASTHQGAGNQPQH
v_call: TRBV3-1/TRBV3-2; j_call: TRBJ2-7; cdr3_aa: ASSQVEYEQY
v_call: TRBV12-3/TRBV12-4; j_call: TRBJ1-1; cdr3_aa: ASNRLGVTEAF
v_call: TRBV7-2; j_call: TRBJ1-1; cdr3_aa: ASSLELGRLTEAF
v_call: TRBV5-1; j_call: TRBJ1-3; cdr3_aa: ASSYSDTYSGNTIY
v_call: TRBV21-1; j_call: TRBJ1-6; cdr3_aa: ASRWNRGSYNSPLH
v_call: TRBV10-3; j_call: TRBJ2-7; cdr3_aa: AISQDYEQY
v_call: TRBV18; j_call: TRBJ1-1; cdr3_aa: ASSPLSPGTEAF
v_call: TRBV7-2; j_call: TRBJ2-1; cdr3_aa: ASSLDGGRGVQF
v_call: TRBV2; j_call: TRBJ1-2; cdr3_aa: ASVAGLKGYT